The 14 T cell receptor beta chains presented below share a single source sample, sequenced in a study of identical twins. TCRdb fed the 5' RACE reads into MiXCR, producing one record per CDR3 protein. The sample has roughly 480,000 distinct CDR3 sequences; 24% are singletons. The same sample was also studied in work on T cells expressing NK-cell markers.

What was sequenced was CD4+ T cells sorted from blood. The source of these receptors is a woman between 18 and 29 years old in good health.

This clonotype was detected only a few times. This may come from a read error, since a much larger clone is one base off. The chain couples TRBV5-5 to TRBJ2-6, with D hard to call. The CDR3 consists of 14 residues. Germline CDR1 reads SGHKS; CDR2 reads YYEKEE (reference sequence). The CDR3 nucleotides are TGTGCCAGCAGCTTGGTACCTGGGGTCAACGTCCTGACTTTC. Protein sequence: CASSLVPGVNVLTF. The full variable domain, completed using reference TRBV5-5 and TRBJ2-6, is DAGVTQSPTHLIKTRGQQVTLRCSPISGHKSVSWYQQVLGQGPQFIFQYYEKEERGRGNFPDRFSARQFPNYSSELNVNALLLGDSALYLCASSLVPGVNVLTFGAGSRLTVL.

CDR3 residues: CSVEKRGQGVLLTFF. Written as DNA, the CDR3 is TGCAGCGTTGAAAAGCGCGGACAGGGAGTCCTGTTGACTTTCTTT. The chain combines TRBV29-1 with TRBJ1-1; TRBD1 matches 8 bases. The CDR3 has 15 residues. V shed 2 bases, J shed 12 bases, and the junction held 17 bases outside the gene matches. CDR1 SQVTM and CDR2 ANQGSEA come from the germline V gene.

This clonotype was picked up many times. The CDR3 DNA is TGCGCCAGCAGCTTGGCGGCATCCTACAATGAGCAGTTCTTC. Translation: CASSLAASYNEQFF. The V call is TRBV5-1, the J call TRBJ2-1, with D unresolved. Germline assignment: CDR1 SGHRS and CDR2 YFSETQ. The V end was cut by 0 bases, the J end by 1 base, with 5 bases between. This CDR3 region has 14 residues.

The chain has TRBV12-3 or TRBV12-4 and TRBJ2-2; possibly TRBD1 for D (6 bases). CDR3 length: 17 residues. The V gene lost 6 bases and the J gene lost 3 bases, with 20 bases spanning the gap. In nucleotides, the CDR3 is TGTGCCAGCAGCCGGTTGAGGAGACAGGCCTACACCGGGGAGCTGTTTTTT. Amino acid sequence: CASSRLRRQAYTGELFF.

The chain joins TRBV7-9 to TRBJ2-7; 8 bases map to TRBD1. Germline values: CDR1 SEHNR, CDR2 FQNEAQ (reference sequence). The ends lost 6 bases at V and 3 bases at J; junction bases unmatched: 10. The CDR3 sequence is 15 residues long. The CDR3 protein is CASSYGQGKGYEQYF. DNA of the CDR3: TGTGCCAGCAGTTACGGACAGGGTAAGGGCTACGAGCAGTACTTC.

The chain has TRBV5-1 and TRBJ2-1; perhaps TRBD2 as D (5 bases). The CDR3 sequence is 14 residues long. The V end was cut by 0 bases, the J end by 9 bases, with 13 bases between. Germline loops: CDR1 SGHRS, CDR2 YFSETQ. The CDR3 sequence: CASSLDPSTGEQFF. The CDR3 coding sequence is TGCGCCAGCAGCTTGGATCCTAGCACGGGTGAGCAGTTCTTC. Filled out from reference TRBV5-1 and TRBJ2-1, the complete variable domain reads KAGVTQTPRYLIKTRGQQVTLSCSPISGHRSVSWYQQTPGQGLQFLFEYFSETQRNKGNFPGRFSGRQFSNSRSEMNVSTLELGDSALYLCASSLDPSTGEQFFGPGTRLTVL.

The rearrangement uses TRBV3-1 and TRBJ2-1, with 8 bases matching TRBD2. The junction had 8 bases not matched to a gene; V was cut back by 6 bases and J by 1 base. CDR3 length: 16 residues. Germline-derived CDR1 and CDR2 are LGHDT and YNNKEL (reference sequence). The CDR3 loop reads CASRGSGGGSYNEQFF. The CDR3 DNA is TGTGCCAGCAGGGGAAGCGGGGGAGGATCCTACAATGAGCAGTTCTTC.

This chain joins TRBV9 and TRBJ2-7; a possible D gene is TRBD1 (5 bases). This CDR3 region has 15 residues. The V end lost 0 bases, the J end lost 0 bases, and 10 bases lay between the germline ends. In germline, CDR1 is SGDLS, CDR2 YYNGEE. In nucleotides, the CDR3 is TGTGCCAGCAGCGTAGGGACATCTGACTCCTACGAGCAGTACTTC. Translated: CASSVGTSDSYEQYF.

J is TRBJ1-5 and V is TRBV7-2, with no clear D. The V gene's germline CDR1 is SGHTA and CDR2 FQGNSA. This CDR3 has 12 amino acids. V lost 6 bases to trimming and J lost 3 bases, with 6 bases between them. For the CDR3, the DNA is TGTGCCAGCAGAGGTACCAATCAGCCCCAGCATTTT. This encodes CASRGTNQPQHF.

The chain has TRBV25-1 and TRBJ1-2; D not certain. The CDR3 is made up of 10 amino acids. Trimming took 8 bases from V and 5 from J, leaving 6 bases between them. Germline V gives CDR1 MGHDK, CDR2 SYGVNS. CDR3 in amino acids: CASVLYGYTF. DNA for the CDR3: TGTGCCAGCGTTCTGTATGGCTACACCTTC.

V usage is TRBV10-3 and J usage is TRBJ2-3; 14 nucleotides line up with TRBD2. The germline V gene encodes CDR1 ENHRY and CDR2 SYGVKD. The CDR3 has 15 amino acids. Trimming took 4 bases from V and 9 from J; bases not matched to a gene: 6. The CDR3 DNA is TGTGCCATCAGTGGGGGGGGGACTAGCGGGAGCACGCAGTATTTT. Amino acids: CAISGGGTSGSTQYF.

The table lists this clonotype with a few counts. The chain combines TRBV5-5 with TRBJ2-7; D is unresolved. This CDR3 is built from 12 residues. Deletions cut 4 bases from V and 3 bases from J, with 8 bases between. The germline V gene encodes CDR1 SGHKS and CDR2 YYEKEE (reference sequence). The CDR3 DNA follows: TGTGCCAGCAGCGAACTGATCTACGAGCAGTACTTC. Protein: CASSELIYEQYF. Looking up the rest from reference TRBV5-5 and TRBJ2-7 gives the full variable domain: DAGVTQSPTHLIKTRGQQVTLRCSPISGHKSVSWYQQVLGQGPQFIFQYYEKEERGRGNFPDRFSARQFPNYSSELNVNALLLGDSALYLCASSELIYEQYFGPGTRLTVT.

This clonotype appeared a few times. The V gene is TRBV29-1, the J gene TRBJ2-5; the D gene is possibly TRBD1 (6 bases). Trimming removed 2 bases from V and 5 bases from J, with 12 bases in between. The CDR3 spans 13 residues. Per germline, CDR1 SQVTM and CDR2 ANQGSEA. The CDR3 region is CSVEQQGGETQYF. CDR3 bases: TGCAGCGTTGAACAACAGGGTGGGGAGACCCAGTACTTC.

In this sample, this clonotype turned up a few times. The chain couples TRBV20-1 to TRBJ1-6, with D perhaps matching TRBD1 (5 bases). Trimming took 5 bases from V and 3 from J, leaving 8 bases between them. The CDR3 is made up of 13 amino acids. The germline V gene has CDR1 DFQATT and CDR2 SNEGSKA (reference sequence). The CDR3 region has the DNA TGCAGTGCTCAGACAGACTATAATTCACCCCTCCACTTT. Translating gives CSAQTDYNSPLHF.